This is a list of T cell receptor beta chains from one sample in a study of T cell changes during pregnancy in multiple sclerosis. The method was immunoSEQ multiplex PCR; TCRdb's version includes in-frame clones alone and lacks a portion of them. The table has under 110,000 clones, just under 95% seen once. The source material was peripheral blood, sampled after pregnancy. All receptors come from a female donor with multiple sclerosis, enrolled in a pregnancy study. Each CDR3 is given with its conserved first and last residue. The D gene is left open where the match is weak. A clone size is listed for some rows: how often the clone was seen (once, few, many), or a class if it is expanded.

J: TRBJ1-4; size: once; V: TRBV9; D: -; CDR3: CASSASGEREKLFF; DNA: TGTGCCAGCAGCGCTTCGGGGGAGCGCGAAAAACTGTTTTTT
J: TRBJ2-3; size: -; V: TRBV7-2; D: TRBD1; CDR3: CASRGTGSPDTQYF; DNA: TGTGCCAGCAGGGGGACAGGGAGCCCAGATACGCAGTATTTT
J: TRBJ1-5; size: -; V: TRBV19; D: -; CDR3: CASSTLGSPSQHF; DNA: TGTGCCAGTAGTACACTGGGGAGCCCCTCCCAGCATTTT
J: TRBJ2-1; size: -; V: TRBV10-3; D: -; CDR3: CAISPSGGIASTDNEQFF; DNA: TGTGCCATCAGCCCCAGTGGGGGCATCGCTAGCACCGACAATGAGCAGTTCTTC
J: TRBJ2-5; size: -; V: TRBV5-1; D: TRBD2; CDR3: CASSLPPSGGSQETQYF; DNA: TGCGCCAGCAGCTTGCCCCCTAGCGGGGGGTCCCAAGAGACCCAGTACTTC
J: TRBJ1-6; size: -; V: TRBV5-1; D: -; CDR3: CASSLGGNSPLHF; DNA: TGCGCCAGCAGCTTGGGCGGTAATTCACCCCTCCACTTT
J: TRBJ2-7; size: -; V: TRBV7-6; D: -; CDR3: CASSLKAGSYEQYF; DNA: TGTGCCAGCAGCTTAAAGGCAGGCTCCTACGAGCAGTACTTC
J: TRBJ1-2; size: -; V: TRBV2; D: -; CDR3: CASSLKTGGGGYTF; DNA: TGTGCCAGCAGTTTAAAGACAGGAGGCGGTGGCTACACCTTC
J: TRBJ2-5; size: -; V: TRBV6-5; D: -; CDR3: CASSNRWEVRETQYF; DNA: TGTGCCAGCAGTAATCGATGGGAGGTCCGAGAGACCCAGTACTTC
J: TRBJ2-3; size: -; V: TRBV28; D: -; CDR3: CASSREILQGTDTQYF; DNA: TGTGCCAGCAGTAGGGAGATCTTGCAAGGCACAGATACGCAGTATTTT
J: TRBJ2-1; size: -; V: TRBV20-1; D: -; CDR3: CSAPVASWQFF; DNA: TGCAGTGCCCCTGTGGCTAGTTGGCAGTTCTTC
J: TRBJ2-7; size: once; V: TRBV28; D: -; CDR3: CASSLGPWTASVNEQYF; DNA: TGTGCCAGCAGTTTAGGCCCGTGGACTGCCAGCGTTAACGAGCAGTACTTC
J: TRBJ2-2; size: -; V: TRBV10-3; D: TRBD1; CDR3: CAISVAGGEHTGELFF; DNA: TGTGCCATCAGTGTCGCAGGGGGCGAGCACACCGGGGAGCTGTTTTTT
J: TRBJ2-7; size: -; V: TRBV9; D: -; CDR3: CASSPGDSLYEQYF; DNA: TGTGCCAGCAGCCCCGGGGACTCCCTTTACGAGCAGTACTTC
J: TRBJ2-5; size: -; V: TRBV2; D: -; CDR3: CASKGEGVETQYF; DNA: TGTGCCAGCAAGGGGGAAGGGGTAGAGACCCAGTACTTC
J: TRBJ1-1; size: few; V: TRBV5-1; D: TRBD1; CDR3: CASSTNRGQTEAFF; DNA: TGCGCCAGCAGCACCAACAGGGGGCAAACTGAAGCTTTCTTT